Detailed here is one TCR beta chain. Its antigen remains unknown. V lost 0 bases and J lost 6; bases outside the gene matches: 9. The length of the CDR3 is 17 residues. The germline gives CDR1 MGHRA, CDR2 YSYEKL. This entry comes from a study of T-cell memory formation after mild COVID-19. General study findings and limits: What remained unconfirmed was the SARS-CoV-2 specificity of second-wave clones peaking on day 37.

TCRdb independently ran MiXCR on the 5' RACE reads; one entry per CDR3 protein. The table shows around 370,000 distinct CDR3 sequences, with around 21% occurring only once. The material sequenced was PBMCs or a T cell subset sorted from them (not recorded which). The TCR originated in an adult woman who had mild COVID-19 (a few samples of this study predate the infection). Cell type and time point are not known. J is TRBJ2-2 and V is TRBV4-1; TRBD2 agrees at 8 bases. The CDR3 bases are TGCGCCAGCAGCCAAGATTTAAGCGGGAGTGCCTCCGGGGAGCTGTTTTTT. Protein sequence: CASSQDLSGSASGELFF.